Listed below are T cell receptor beta chains from one sample, sequenced in a study of T cells after posttransplantation cyclophosphamide. TCRdb's copy holds only in-frame clones and misses some; the assay was immunoSEQ multiplex PCR. Here the sample spans about 2,300 clones, less than 85% being singletons. This specimen consisted of PBMCs, obtained after allogeneic stem cell transplant with posttransplant cyclophosphamide. Receptors were obtained from a male patient aged 25-45 years who received an allogeneic stem cell transplant from a related donor, was CMV-positive, and had acute GVHD only. T cells may partly derive from the graft donor. CDR3s include the opening cysteine and the closing phenylalanine or tryptophan. A D gene is named only where the DNA matches it firmly. For some rows the clone size is stated as once, few or many, or as a class when expanded; others skip it.

CDR3 length,J gene,clone size,V gene,D gene,CDR3 DNA,CDR3 protein
16,TRBJ1-2,-,TRBV10-3,-,TGTGCCATCAGTGAAGCGGGAGGAGCGGAGAACTATGGCTACACCTTC,CAISEAGGAENYGYTF
13,TRBJ2-1,-,TRBV7-2,TRBD1,TGTGCCAGCAGCTTAGACAGGGGGAGTGAGCAGTTCTTC,CASSLDRGSEQFF
13,TRBJ2-5,-,TRBV5-1,-,TGCGCCAGCAGCTCCCGACTAGATGAGACCCAGTACTTC,CASSSRLDETQYF
18,TRBJ1-1,few,TRBV7-2,TRBD1,TGTGCCAGCAGCTTAGCGTTTACAGGGGCTGGTTCTGCGGCTGAAGCTTTCTTT,CASSLAFTGAGSAAEAFF
15,TRBJ1-1,-,TRBV2,TRBD1,TGTGCCAGCAGTGACCCGGGACAGGCGAACACTGAAGCTTTCTTT,CASSDPGQANTEAFF
16,TRBJ2-7,-,TRBV4-3,TRBD1,TGCGCCAGCAGCCAAGATGCGAGGACAGGGAACTACGAGCAGTACTTC,CASSQDARTGNYEQYF
13,TRBJ1-1,-,TRBV28,-,TGTGCCAGCAGTTTGGGGGGGGGAGATGGAGCTTTCTTT,CASSLGGGDGAFF
15,TRBJ1-5,-,TRBV2,-,TGTGCCAGCAGCGCAGGGGACGAGGACAATCAGCCCCAGCATTTT,CASSAGDEDNQPQHF
16,TRBJ2-3,once,TRBV4-1,-,TGCGCCAGCAGTTCCAATTACAGGATAAGCGCAGATACGCAGTATTTT,CASSSNYRISADTQYF
16,TRBJ1-1,-,TRBV5-1,TRBD1,TGCGCCAGCAGACCCGGGACAGGGGGAGGGAACACTGAAGCTTTCTTT,CASRPGTGGGNTEAFF
14,TRBJ1-2,-,TRBV5-5,-,TGTGCCAGCAGCTTGGGCGCGTCTAACTATGGCTACACCTTC,CASSLGASNYGYTF
14,TRBJ2-7,-,TRBV2,TRBD2,TGTGCCAGCACGGAGCGGGGCGGACCCTACGAGCAGTACTTC,CASTERGGPYEQYF
12,TRBJ1-5,-,TRBV28,-,TGTGCCAGCTACAGGGCCAATCAGCCCCAGCATTTT,CASYRANQPQHF
15,TRBJ2-6,-,TRBV7-9,TRBD2,TGTGCCAGCAGCTTACGGGGGGCTGGGGCCAACGTCCTGACTTTC,CASSLRGAGANVLTF
18,TRBJ2-7,-,TRBV27,TRBD1,TGTGCCAGCAGCATGACAGGGGGGTCCTTAATCCCGGGGCACGAGCAGTACTTC,CASSMTGGSLIPGHEQYF
13,TRBJ1-1,-,TRBV9,TRBD1,TGTGCAAGCAGTGCCGGGACAGCCACTGAAGCTTTCTTT,CASSAGTATEAFF
15,TRBJ1-5,-,TRBV5-4,TRBD1,TGTGCCAGCAGCCCCGACAGGGGCATCAATCAGCCCCAGCATTTT,CASSPDRGINQPQHF
11,TRBJ1-2,-,TRBV23-1,-,TGCGCCAGTCCAGGGAAACCTGGCTACACCTTC,CASPGKPGYTF
15,TRBJ1-2,-,TRBV7-2,-,TGTGCCAGCAGCTTAGCGCGGAGATCTTCGTATGGCTACACCTTC,CASSLARRSSYGYTF
14,TRBJ1-6,-,TRBV28,TRBD1,TGTGCCAGCAGGGAAGACAGGGGCAGTTCACCCCTCCACTTT,CASREDRGSSPLHF
14,TRBJ1-4,few,TRBV9,TRBD1,TGTGCCAGCAGCGTGGGACAGGGCAATGAAAAACTGTTTTTT,CASSVGQGNEKLFF
17,TRBJ2-1,-,TRBV7-2,TRBD2,TGTGCCAGCAGCTTCCCTAGCGGGGGGACCTCCTACAATGAGCAGTTCTTC,CASSFPSGGTSYNEQFF
15,TRBJ2-3,-,TRBV27,-,TGTGCCAGCAATTCGGGATGGGGGCGCCTAGATACGCAGTATTTT,CASNSGWGRLDTQYF
16,TRBJ2-1,few,TRBV6-5,TRBD1,TGTGCCAGCAGTTACATGGGGACAGGGGCGACGGTTGAGCAGTTCTTC,CASSYMGTGATVEQFF
11,TRBJ2-1,-,TRBV6-6,-,TGTGCCAGCAGTTACTCCGATGAGCAGTTCTTC,CASSYSDEQFF
14,TRBJ1-2,-,TRBV11-2,TRBD1,TGTGCCAGCAGTTCGACAGGGTCGGGTTACGGCTACACCTTC,CASSSTGSGYGYTF
15,TRBJ2-7,once,TRBV10-3,-,TGTGCCATCAGCCTCCTCTCACAGGGTCGATACGAGCAGTACTTC,CAISLLSQGRYEQYF
13,TRBJ2-7,-,TRBV10-3,-,TGTGCCATCAGCCTAGACAGCGCCTACGAGCAGTACTTC,CAISLDSAYEQYF
15,TRBJ2-2,few,TRBV28,-,TGTGCCAGCAGTTTTATAACCAGGGACACCGGGGAGCTGTTTTTT,CASSFITRDTGELFF
15,TRBJ1-1,-,TRBV15,-,TGTGCCACCAGCGGTCCACCTCCTAGGGAGACTGAAGCTTTCTTT,CATSGPPPRETEAFF
15,TRBJ2-1,hyperexpanded,TRBV14,-,TGTGCCAGCAGCCAAGATTGGGAGCGCTTAGGGGAGCAGTTCTTC,CASSQDWERLGEQFF
14,TRBJ1-2,-,TRBV5-1,-,TGCGCCAGCAGCTTGGTTACGGGGTCCTATGGCTACACCTTC,CASSLVTGSYGYTF
15,TRBJ2-3,large,TRBV7-9,-,TGTGCCAGCAACAGTAAAGCGGATAGCACAGATACGCAGTATTTT,CASNSKADSTDTQYF
14,TRBJ2-7,-,TRBV6-6,TRBD1,TGTGCCAGCAGTTTCGGGACAGGGACCTACGAGCAGTACTTC,CASSFGTGTYEQYF
10,TRBJ2-7,-,TRBV2,-,TGTGCCAGCAGCCTCTACGAGCAGTACTTC,CASSLYEQYF
17,TRBJ2-1,-,TRBV4-3,TRBD2,TGCGCCAGCAGCCAAACCTTACTAGCGGGGGATGTCCATGAGCAGTTCTTC,CASSQTLLAGDVHEQFF
12,TRBJ1-2,once,TRBV30,-,TGTGCCTGGAGTGGCGGGCGAAGTGGCTACACCTTC,CAWSGGRSGYTF
14,TRBJ2-5,-,TRBV7-2,-,TGTGCCAGCAGCTTAGGCGGGGCCCGGGAGACCCAGTACTTC,CASSLGGARETQYF
13,TRBJ2-1,-,TRBV27,-,TGTGCCAGCAGCAATACAGGTTACAATGAGCAGTTCTTC,CASSNTGYNEQFF
15,TRBJ2-1,-,TRBV5-1,TRBD2,TGCGCCAGCAGTCAAAGCGGGGGGTCTAACAATGAGCAGTTCTTC,CASSQSGGSNNEQFF
11,TRBJ2-3,-,TRBV6-5,-,TGTGCCAGCAGTTCTTCCGATACGCAGTATTTT,CASSSSDTQYF
14,TRBJ1-1,-,TRBV4-3,-,TGCGCCAGCAGCCAAGATCGCGGTAACACTGAAGCTTTCTTT,CASSQDRGNTEAFF